Listed below are T cell receptor beta chains from one sample, sequenced in a study of a mutant IDH1 vaccine in newly diagnosed glioma. Method: immunoSEQ multiplex PCR; TCRdb's copy keeps in-frame clones and lacks some. The sample has roughly 50,000 clones; approximately 81% are singletons. The source was PBMCs, collected from a glioma patient treated with radiotherapy, temozolomide or both. These receptors came from a man aged 18 to 30 with glioma. CDR3s include the opening cysteine and the closing phenylalanine or tryptophan. D genes are given only for firm matches. The size field is filled for only some rows; it gives once, few, many or a size class.

v_call	d_call	j_call	clone_size	cdr3_nt	cdr3_aa
TRBV9	TRBD1	TRBJ2-2	NA	TGTGCCAGCAGCGTAGCGGGACAGGGGTTCGGGGAGCTGTTTTTT	CASSVAGQGFGELFF
TRBV5-1	NA	TRBJ1-2	NA	TGCGCCAGCAGCCAGGACACGGGTTTTGGCTATGGCTACACCTTC	CASSQDTGFGYGYTF
TRBV5-1	NA	TRBJ2-7	NA	TGCGCCAGCAGCTTGGTGCAGGGGAGTACCTACGAGCAGTACTTC	CASSLVQGSTYEQYF
TRBV14	TRBD1	TRBJ2-7	once	TGTGCCAGCAGCCAAGCATTCGGGACAGGGGGCTACGAGCAGTACTTC	CASSQAFGTGGYEQYF
TRBV7-2	TRBD2	TRBJ2-5	NA	TGTGCCAGCAGCTTAGGCCTACTAGCGGGGTTAGAGACCCAGTACTTC	CASSLGLLAGLETQYF
TRBV15	NA	TRBJ1-1	NA	TGTGCCACCAGCAGAGCAGAAGGAGTGGGGTACACTGAAGCTTTCTTT	CATSRAEGVGYTEAFF
TRBV6-4	NA	TRBJ2-2	NA	TGTGCCAGCAGGGACGGGCCGAGGGCCGGGGAGCTGTTTTTT	CASRDGPRAGELFF
TRBV28	NA	TRBJ2-7	NA	TGTGCCAGCAGCACCCTACATGGGGGAACCTACGAGCAGTACTTC	CASSTLHGGTYEQYF
TRBV20-1	NA	TRBJ2-1	NA	TGCAGTGCTAAATACAATGAGCAGTTCTTC	CSAKYNEQFF
TRBV6-5	NA	TRBJ2-7	NA	TGTGCCAGCAGTTATCATGGGGGTTCCTACGAGCAGTACTTC	CASSYHGGSYEQYF
TRBV7-2	TRBD1	TRBJ1-6	NA	TGTGCCAGCAGCTCGGACAGGTCGAGCTCCTATAATTCACCCCTCCACTTT	CASSSDRSSSYNSPLHF
TRBV29-1	TRBD1	TRBJ1-4	few	TGCAGCGTTGCCCCCGGACAGGGATTAAATGAAAAACTGTTTTTT	CSVAPGQGLNEKLFF
TRBV9	NA	TRBJ2-2	NA	TGTGCCAGCAGCGTAGCTCTGGACGGCTTCCACGCGAACACCGGGGAGCTGTTTTTT	CASSVALDGFHANTGELFF
TRBV5-4	NA	TRBJ2-7	NA	TGTGCCAGCAGCTTGGCCGACGGGTGGGACCTCTACGAGCAGTACTTC	CASSLADGWDLYEQYF
TRBV20-1	NA	TRBJ1-2	few	TGCAGTGGACAGGCTTTCGGTGGCTACACCTTC	CSGQAFGGYTF
TRBV30	NA	TRBJ1-1	few	TGTGCCTGGAGTGTACACAGCAACACTGAAGCTTTCTTT	CAWSVHSNTEAFF
TRBV27	TRBD1	TRBJ1-1	NA	TGTGCCAGCAGTTTTCGTTCTTATAGGACAGGGGCCCCGAACACTGAAGCTTTCTTT	CASSFRSYRTGAPNTEAFF
TRBV5-1	NA	TRBJ1-1	NA	TGCGCCAGCAGCTTGGTTGTGGGGCCTGGCACTGAAGCTTTCTTT	CASSLVVGPGTEAFF
TRBV7-9	NA	TRBJ1-2	NA	TGTGCCAGCAGCGATAAGGGGCCGCAGGGCTACACCTTC	CASSDKGPQGYTF
TRBV4-1	NA	TRBJ1-4	NA	TGCGCCAGCAGCCAAGAGCGCCGGGCACCTAATGAAAAACTGTTTTTT	CASSQERRAPNEKLFF
TRBV30	TRBD1	TRBJ1-4	NA	TGTGCCGCGGGACAGGGGGCGAAACTGTTTTTT	CAAGQGAKLFF
TRBV15	NA	TRBJ1-1	NA	TGTGCCACCAGCAGAGCCCATCCGAACACTGAAGCTTTCTTT	CATSRAHPNTEAFF
TRBV4-3	NA	TRBJ1-2	NA	TGCGCCAGCAGCCAATGGGGAGGGGGTGGCTACACCTTC	CASSQWGGGGYTF
TRBV6-5	TRBD1	TRBJ1-2	NA	TGTGCCAGCAGTTACTCGATGGTGACAGGGGGATATGGCTACACCTTC	CASSYSMVTGGYGYTF
TRBV9	TRBD1	TRBJ1-4	few	TGTGCCAGCAGCGTAGCCGGGACAGTAGGAGAAAAACTGTTTTTT	CASSVAGTVGEKLFF
TRBV30	TRBD1	TRBJ1-2	NA	TGTGCCTGTAACCGGGACAGGCCAAGGGGCTACACCTTC	CACNRDRPRGYTF
TRBV27	TRBD1	TRBJ1-1	NA	TGTGCCAGCAGTACATGGGACAGCCTGAACACTGAAGCTTTCTTT	CASSTWDSLNTEAFF
TRBV19	NA	TRBJ1-2	NA	TGTGCCAGTAGCCCCTCCCGCAGCATGACGGGCTACACCTTC	CASSPSRSMTGYTF
TRBV2	NA	TRBJ1-2	NA	TGTGCCAGCAGTGATCGGCAGGGGTTCCTACTCTACACCTTC	CASSDRQGFLLYTF
TRBV19	NA	TRBJ2-2	few	TGTGCCAGTAGTATAGAGGGGTGGAGAACCGGGGAGCTGTTTTTT	CASSIEGWRTGELFF
TRBV2	NA	TRBJ1-5	NA	TGTGCCAGCAGTGAAGCGCTAGGCAGGGTAAATCAGCCCCAGCATTTT	CASSEALGRVNQPQHF
TRBV27	NA	TRBJ2-7	NA	TGTGCCAGCAGTCCAGGGACACAGGCCTACGAGCAGTACTTC	CASSPGTQAYEQYF
TRBV6-5	TRBD1	TRBJ2-7	NA	TGTGCCAGCAGTTCGTCCGGGACAGCCTTCTACGAGCAGTACTTC	CASSSSGTAFYEQYF
TRBV5-1	NA	TRBJ2-7	NA	TGCGCCAGCAGCTTGGCCGGGACGGAGCAGGTCCCCCCCTACGAGCAGTACTTC	CASSLAGTEQVPPYEQYF
TRBV14	NA	TRBJ2-5	NA	TGTGCCAGCAGCTCTCCGGGGGGCCACCAAGAGACCCAGTACTTC	CASSSPGGHQETQYF
TRBV6-5	NA	TRBJ2-7	NA	TGTGCCAGCAGTTCCAGGGGTAACCCCTACGAGCAGTACTTC	CASSSRGNPYEQYF
TRBV7-3	NA	TRBJ1-1	NA	TGTGCCAGCAGCTCGCACACGCTAATCAGGAACACTGAAGCTTTCTTT	CASSSHTLIRNTEAFF
TRBV7-2	NA	TRBJ1-5	NA	TGTGCCAGCAGGCCCGACAGTAGGAGTCAGCCCCAGCATTTT	CASRPDSRSQPQHF
TRBV6-5	TRBD1	TRBJ2-7	NA	TGTGCCAGTGGCCGGGACAGGTACGAGCAGTACTTC	CASGRDRYEQYF
TRBV5-4	NA	TRBJ1-1	once	TGTGCCAGCAGCGCGGGTCTTGGCACTGAAGCTTTCTTT	CASSAGLGTEAFF
TRBV5-4	NA	TRBJ1-6	NA	TGTGCCAGCAGCTTTGAGGACGAGTATTCACCCCTCCACTTT	CASSFEDEYSPLHF
TRBV5-4	TRBD1	TRBJ2-1	NA	TGTGCCAGCAGCGCGCCGGGACAGGCGAACAATGAGCAGTTCTTC	CASSAPGQANNEQFF
TRBV28	NA	TRBJ1-1	once	TGTGCCAGCAGTTTATGGGCGTCGGGGACAACCAACACTGAAGCTTTCTTT	CASSLWASGTTNTEAFF
TRBV27	TRBD2	TRBJ2-1	NA	TGTGCCAGCAGCCTATCGGGAGGGCCGTACAATGAGCAGTTCTTC	CASSLSGGPYNEQFF
TRBV4-1	TRBD1	TRBJ2-7	NA	TGCGCCAGCAGCCAAGGGGGAACAGGGGCTGGGGAGCAGTACTTC	CASSQGGTGAGEQYF
TRBV2	NA	TRBJ1-2	NA	TGTGCCAGCAGGGCCAGGGAGGCGGATGGCTACACCTTC	CASRAREADGYTF
TRBV5-1	NA	TRBJ2-7	NA	TGCGCCAGCAGCTTGTCAGGGGAAGCCCTCTCCGAGCAGTACTTC	CASSLSGEALSEQYF
TRBV7-2	TRBD1	TRBJ2-3	NA	TGTGCCAGCAGCTTAAGGACAGGGGGCGCAGATACGCAGTATTTT	CASSLRTGGADTQYF
TRBV13	TRBD2	TRBJ2-2	NA	TGTGCCAGCAGCTCGGGACTAGCGTGGGAGCTGTTTTTT	CASSSGLAWELFF
TRBV5-8	NA	TRBJ2-1	NA	TGTGCCAGCTATACCCGATGGTCCCGCAATGAGCAGTTCTTC	CASYTRWSRNEQFF
TRBV2	NA	TRBJ1-2	once	TGTGCCAGCAGTGAACTGGTCCAGGGTTCGCCAGTCTATGGCTACACCTTC	CASSELVQGSPVYGYTF